One and the same sample provided the 24 T cell receptor beta chains below, sequenced in a study of blood T cells in healthy people across ages. For the second PCR, which ran for roughly 6 to 12 cycles, a sample-barcoded 5' primer and a J-beta primer mix were used. In TCRdb, the 5' RACE reads were re-called with MiXCR into one record per CDR3 protein. This sample has 600,000 to 800,000 distinct CDR3 sequences, with roughly half found just once. The specimen was blood. These receptor sequences come from a woman older than 75 in good health.

This chain connects TRBV18 to TRBJ2-7, with D hard to call. From germline, CDR1 is KGHSH and CDR2 LQKENI. The CDR3 is 13 residues long. Between the trimmed V and J ends, which lost 6 bases and 1 base, there was a span of 10 bases. The CDR3 reads CASSTPGSYEQYF. The CDR3 coding sequence is TGTGCCAGCTCTACACCCGGGTCCTACGAGCAGTACTTC.

This clonotype was picked up a small number of times. The gene calls are TRBV4-1 and TRBJ2-6, with a tentative D call TRBD1 (5 bases). This CDR3 has 19 amino acids. V lost 0 bases and J 0 bases, leaving 15 bases between the germline ends. Germline CDR1 is MGHRA and CDR2 is YSYEKL. CDR3 DNA sequence: TGCGCCAGCAGCCAAGATTGGGCGGACAAGAGCTCTGGGGCCAACGTCCTGACTTTC. Encoded protein: CASSQDWADKSSGANVLTF.

V is TRBV11-2 and J is TRBJ2-5, with TRBD2 matching 9 bases. Losses at the gene ends were 5 bases for V and 11 bases for J; bases not matched to a gene: 15. The CDR3 is 15 amino acids. CDR1 is SGHAT and CDR2 is FQNNGV in the germline V gene. CDR3 bases: TGTGCCAGCAGCCTCAAAGCGGGGGGCTGGGAGGGGCAGTACTTC. This translates into CASSLKAGGWEGQYF.

This chain uses TRBV4-3 with TRBJ1-5, with D possibly being TRBD1 (5 bases). Germline values: CDR1 LGHNA, CDR2 YSLEER. The CDR3 has 14 amino acids. Trimming took off 4 bases at V and 9 bases at J, with 16 bases between the two ends. In DNA form, the CDR3 reads TGCGCCAGCAGCCCGGGACGCCTCCAAGGGCCCCAGCATTTT. Encoded protein: CASSPGRLQGPQHF.

V usage is TRBV29-1 and J usage is TRBJ2-7; D not resolved. In germline, CDR1 is SQVTM, CDR2 ANQGSEA. The CDR3 has 13 residues. With 5 bases removed from V and 5 bases from J, the gap between germline ends came to 16 bases. CDR3 amino acids: CSVMERYMDEQYF. The DNA for the CDR3 is TGCAGCGTTATGGAAAGGTATATGGACGAGCAGTACTTC.

A word on this clonotype: Given a much more abundant clone one base away, this may be a read error. The chain carries TRBV12-3 or TRBV12-4 and TRBJ2-1, with 9 bases fitting TRBD1. The CDR3 is made up of 15 amino acids. The CDR3 coding sequence is TGTGCCAGCAGCAAGAACAGGGGGCGAGACAATAAGCAGTTCTTC. It translates to CASSKNRGRDNKQFF.

Comments on this clonotype: A much larger clone lies a single base off, so this may be a read error. The CDR3 DNA reads TGTACCAGCTGCAGAGCCCAAGAGACCCAGTACTTC. Translated: CTSCRAQETQYF. The chain uses TRBV28 and TRBJ2-5; D is unclear. Germline loops: CDR1 MDHEN, CDR2 SYDVKM. The CDR3 is made up of 12 amino acids.

This clonotype was counted many times. V and J are TRBV5-1 and TRBJ1-5, with D maybe TRBD1 (6 bases). CDR3 length equals 14 residues. V was pared by 4 bases and J by 4 bases, with 12 bases between. Per germline, CDR1 SGHRS and CDR2 YFSETQ. The CDR3 sequence: CASSLDSLNQPQHF. The CDR3 region has the DNA TGCGCCAGCAGCCTGGACAGTTTAAATCAGCCCCAGCATTTT.

This clonotype occurred a few times. The chain employs TRBV5-1 and TRBJ2-5; D is uncertain. The CDR3 length is 15 residues. CDR1 SGHRS and CDR2 YFSETQ come from the germline V gene. Trimming pared 4 bases from V and 5 bases from J, leaving 18 bases between. CDR3 DNA: TGCGCCAGCAGCCCCACCTTAACCCCCACGGAGACCCAGTACTTC. Encoded protein: CASSPTLTPTETQYF.

The chain uses TRBV12-3 or TRBV12-4 and TRBJ2-7; D is possibly TRBD2 (5 bases). Trimming stripped 3 bases from V and 10 bases from J, with 10 bases between. CDR3 length equals 11 residues. The CDR3 DNA reads TGTGCCAGCAGTTTCATAGCGCCCCAGTACTTC. Protein: CASSFIAPQYF.

This clonotype was seen ten or more times. The chain employs TRBV7-9 and TRBJ2-1, with D perhaps TRBD2 (5 bases). The length of the CDR3 is 12 residues. V lost 1 base and J 10 bases, leaving 8 bases between the germline ends. CDR1 is SEHNR, CDR2 FQNEAQ, per germline (reference sequence). The CDR3 sequence: CASSLVASEQFF. DNA for the CDR3: TGTGCCAGCAGCTTAGTAGCTAGCGAGCAGTTCTTC.

As to this clonotype: A much more abundant neighbour one base away suggests this may be a read error. The rearrangement links TRBV9 to TRBJ2-5; D uncertain. V lost 4 bases to trimming and J lost 11 bases, with 18 bases between them. Germline V gives CDR1 SGDLS, CDR2 YYNGEE. The CDR3 loop spans 13 amino acids. CDR3 protein: CASSPIPASEQYF. The CDR3, as DNA: TGTGCCAGCAGCCCCATCCCAGCATCTGAGCAGTACTTC. The full variable domain, with the rest looked up from reference TRBV9 and TRBJ2-5, is DSGVTQTPKHLITATGQRVTLRCSPRSGDLSVYWYQQSLDQGLQFLIQYYNGEERAKGNILERFSAQQFPDLHSELNLSSLELGDSALYFCASSPIPASEQYFGPGTRLLVL.

Note on this clonotype: A much larger clone lies a single base off, so this may be a read error. V and J are TRBV9 and TRBJ2-3; D ambiguous. This CDR3 is built from 17 residues. From germline, CDR1 is SGDLS and CDR2 YYNGEE. CDR3 nucleotides: TGTGCCAGCAGCGTAGGTGCGATGAGTTACTCCACAGATACGCCGTATTTT. It encodes CASSVGAMSYSTDTPYF.

The chain combines TRBV25-1 with TRBJ2-7, with 12 bases identical to TRBD2. CDR3 length equals 15 residues. Germline loops: CDR1 MGHDK, CDR2 SYGVNS. After removal of 3 bases from V and 7 bases from J, the junction contained 7 bases not matched to a gene. This CDR3 reads CASSDPLAGGLEQYF. The CDR3 DNA sequence: TGTGCCAGCAGTGACCCCCTAGCGGGGGGGTTGGAGCAGTACTTC.

This clonotype was observed a handful of times. The chain employs TRBV6-2 or TRBV6-3 and TRBJ2-3; D unclear. V lost 5 bases to trimming and J lost 4 bases, with 10 bases between them. CDR1 and CDR2 (germline): MNHEY, SVGEGT. This CDR3 contains 13 residues. CDR3 sequence (DNA): TGTGCCAGCAGTGTTCCTCCGGCAGATACGCAGTATTTT. It specifies CASSVPPADTQYF.

In its sample, this clonotype was seen many times. This chain's CDR3 is CASSESQNNSPLHF. The CDR3, as DNA: TGTGCCAGCAGTGAGAGTCAGAATAATTCACCCCTCCACTTT. The V call is TRBV2, the J call TRBJ1-6, with D uncertain. Germline V gives CDR1 SNHLY, CDR2 FYNNEI. Trimming removed 3 bases at V and 5 bases at J, with 8 bases between. The CDR3 consists of 14 residues. Complete variable domain (other parts from reference TRBV2 and TRBJ1-6): EPEVTQTPSHQVTQMGQEVILRCVPISNHLYFYWYRQILGQKVEFLVSFYNNEISEKSEIFDDQFSVERPDGSNFTLKIRSTKLEDSAMYFCASSESQNNSPLHFGNGTRLTVT.

The chain employs TRBV12-3 or TRBV12-4 and TRBJ2-1; 10 nucleotides align to TRBD2. Trimming removed 8 bases from V and 9 bases from J; junction bases left unmatched: 13. This CDR3 region has 15 residues. The CDR3 nucleotides read TGTGCCAGCCAAAAATGGGGACTAGCGCGTGGTGAGCAGTTCTTC. This encodes CASQKWGLARGEQFF.

This clonotype came up once. The chain has TRBV3-1 and TRBJ1-2; the D is unclear. CDR3 length equals 17 residues. Germline V gives CDR1 LGHDT, CDR2 YNNKEL (reference sequence). The V and J ends lost 4 bases and 4 bases respectively, with 22 bases between them. The CDR3 DNA is TGTGCCAGCAGCCCGCGTTCGGGGAGGGTCCGACTCTATGGCTACACCTTC. Its protein is CASSPRSGRVRLYGYTF. Drawing the rest from reference TRBV3-1 and TRBJ1-2, the complete variable domain is DTAVSQTPKYLVTQMGNDKSIKCEQNLGHDTMYWYKQDSKKFLKIMFSYNNKELIINETVPNRFSPKSPDKAHLNLHINSLELGDSAVYFCASSPRSGRVRLYGYTFGSGTRLTVV.

V is TRBV20-1 and J is TRBJ1-1, with 7 positions matching TRBD1. This CDR3 spans 13 amino acids. CDR1 is DFQATT and CDR2 is SNEGSKA in the germline V gene (reference sequence). J was trimmed by 5 bases and V by 0 bases; bases with no gene match: 3. The CDR3, as DNA: TGCAGTGCTAGAGAGACAGGGAGGACTGAAGCTTTCTTT. As protein: CSARETGRTEAFF.

This clonotype was seen a handful of times. This may be a read error: a much more frequent sequence differs by one nucleotide. The chain couples TRBV21-1 to TRBJ2-7; the table names TRBD2, a call not compared with the DNA. TRBV21-1 corresponds to a pseudogene. The CDR3 loop spans 16 amino acids. The CDR3 nucleotides are TGTGCCAGCAGCAAAACCCGACGAGCGGGGGCCTACGAGCAGTACTTC. Translating gives CASSKTRRAGAYEQYF.

This clonotype was recorded at least ten times. Written as DNA, the CDR3 is TGTGCCAGCACCTTGGGGCGGTTTGACAATGAGCAGTTCTTC. Protein: CASTLGRFDNEQFF. V is TRBV12-3 or TRBV12-4 and J is TRBJ2-1; tentative D call: TRBD1 (5 bases). This CDR3 region has 14 residues. Trimming removed 7 bases at V and 5 bases at J, with 15 bases between.

This rearrangement joins TRBV12-3 or TRBV12-4 to TRBJ2-1, with 9 positions matching TRBD2. The V segment lost 6 bases and the J segment 12 bases; nucleotides outside the gene matches: 12. This CDR3 has 14 residues. CDR3 coding DNA: TGTGCCAGCAGCCCGGGGGCTAGCGGGGAAAGGCAGTTCTTC. This codes for CASSPGASGERQFF.

This clonotype showed up many times. This sequence joins TRBV20-1 and TRBJ2-1; 12 nucleotides line up with TRBD2. The CDR3 totals 14 residues. Germline V gene sequence: CDR1 DFQATT, CDR2 SNEGSKA (reference sequence). After removal of 6 bases from V and 6 bases from J, the junction contained 6 bases not matched to a gene. CDR3 DNA sequence: TGCAGTGCATCGACTAGCGGGAGCGGCAATGAGCAGTTCTTC. Translation gives CSASTSGSGNEQFF.

This clonotype occurred many times. The V and J genes are TRBV7-6 and TRBJ2-5; tentatively, D is TRBD1 or TRBD2 (7 bases each). Trimming left V 5 bases short and J 4 bases short, with 14 bases between. Germline CDR1 and CDR2: SGHVS and FNYEAQ. This CDR3 contains 14 residues. CDR3 region: CASSTDREGETQYF. As DNA, the CDR3 is TGTGCCAGCAGCACTGACAGGGAGGGAGAGACCCAGTACTTC.